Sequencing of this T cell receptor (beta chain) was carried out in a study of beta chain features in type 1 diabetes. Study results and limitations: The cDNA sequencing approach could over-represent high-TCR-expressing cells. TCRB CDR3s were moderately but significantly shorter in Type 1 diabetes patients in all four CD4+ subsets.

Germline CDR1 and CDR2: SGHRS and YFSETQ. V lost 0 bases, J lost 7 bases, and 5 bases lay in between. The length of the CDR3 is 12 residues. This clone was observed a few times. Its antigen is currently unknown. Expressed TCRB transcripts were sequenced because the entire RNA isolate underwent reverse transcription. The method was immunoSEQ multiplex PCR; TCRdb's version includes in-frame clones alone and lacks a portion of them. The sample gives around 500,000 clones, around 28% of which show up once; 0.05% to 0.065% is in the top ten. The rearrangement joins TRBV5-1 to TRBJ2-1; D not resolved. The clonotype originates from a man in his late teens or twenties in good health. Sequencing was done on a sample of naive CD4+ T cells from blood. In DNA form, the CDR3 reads TGCGCCAGCAGCTTGGTGAAGAATGAGCAGTTCTTC. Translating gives CASSLVKNEQFF.